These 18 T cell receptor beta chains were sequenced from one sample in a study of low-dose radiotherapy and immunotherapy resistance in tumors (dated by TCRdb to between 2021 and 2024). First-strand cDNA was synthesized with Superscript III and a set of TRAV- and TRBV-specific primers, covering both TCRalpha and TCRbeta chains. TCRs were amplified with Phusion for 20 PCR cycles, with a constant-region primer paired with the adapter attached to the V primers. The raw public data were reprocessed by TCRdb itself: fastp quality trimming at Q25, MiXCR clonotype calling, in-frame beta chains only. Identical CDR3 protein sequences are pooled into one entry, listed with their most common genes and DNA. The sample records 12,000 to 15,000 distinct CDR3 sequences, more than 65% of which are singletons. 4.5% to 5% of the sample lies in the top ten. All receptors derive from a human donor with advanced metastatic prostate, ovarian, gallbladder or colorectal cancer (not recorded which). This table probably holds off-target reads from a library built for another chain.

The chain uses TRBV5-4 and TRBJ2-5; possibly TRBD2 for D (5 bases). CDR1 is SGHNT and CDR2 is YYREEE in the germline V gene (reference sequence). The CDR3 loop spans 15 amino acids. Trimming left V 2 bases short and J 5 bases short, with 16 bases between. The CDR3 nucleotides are TGTGCCAGCAGCTTAGGTTCGGCGGGTTCGGAGACCCAGTACTTC. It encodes CASSLGSAGSETQYF.

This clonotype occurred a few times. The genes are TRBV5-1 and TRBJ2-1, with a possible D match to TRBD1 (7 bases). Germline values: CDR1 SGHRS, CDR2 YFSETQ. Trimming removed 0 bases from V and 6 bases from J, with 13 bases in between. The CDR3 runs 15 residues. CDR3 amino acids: CASSLVAGGSNEQFF. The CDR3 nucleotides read TGCGCCAGCAGCTTGGTAGCAGGGGGGAGCAATGAGCAGTTCTTC.

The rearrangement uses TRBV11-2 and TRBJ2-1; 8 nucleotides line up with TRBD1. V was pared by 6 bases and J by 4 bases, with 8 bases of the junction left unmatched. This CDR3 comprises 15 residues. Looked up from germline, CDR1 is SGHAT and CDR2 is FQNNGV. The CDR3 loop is CASSARGRKYNEQFF. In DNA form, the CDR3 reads TGTGCCAGCAGTGCCAGGGGGCGAAAGTACAATGAGCAGTTCTTC.

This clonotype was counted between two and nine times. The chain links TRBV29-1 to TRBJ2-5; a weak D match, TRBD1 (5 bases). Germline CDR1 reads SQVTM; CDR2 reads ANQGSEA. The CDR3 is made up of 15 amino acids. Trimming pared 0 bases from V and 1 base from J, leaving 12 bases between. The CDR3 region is CSVEEARDSQETQYF. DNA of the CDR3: TGCAGCGTTGAAGAGGCGCGAGACAGCCAAGAGACCCAGTACTTC.

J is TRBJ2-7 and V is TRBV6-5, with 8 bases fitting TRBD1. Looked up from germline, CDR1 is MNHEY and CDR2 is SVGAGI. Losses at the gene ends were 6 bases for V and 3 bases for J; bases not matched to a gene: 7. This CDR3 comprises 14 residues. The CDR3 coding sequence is TGTGCCAGCAGAAATCCGGGACAGGTCTACGAGCAGTACTTC. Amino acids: CASRNPGQVYEQYF.

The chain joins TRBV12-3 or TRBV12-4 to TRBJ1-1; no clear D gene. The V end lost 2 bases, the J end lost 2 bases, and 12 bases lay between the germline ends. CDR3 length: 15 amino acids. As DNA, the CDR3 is TGTGCCAGCAGTTTACGGCAGCGGCTAAACACTGAAGCTTTCTTT. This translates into CASSLRQRLNTEAFF.

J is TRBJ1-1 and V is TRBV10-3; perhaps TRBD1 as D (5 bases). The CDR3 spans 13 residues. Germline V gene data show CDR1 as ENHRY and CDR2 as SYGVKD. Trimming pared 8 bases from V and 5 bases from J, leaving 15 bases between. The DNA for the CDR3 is TGTGCCATCGGGGCGACTCTTGGGACTGAAGCTTTCTTT. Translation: CAIGATLGTEAFF.

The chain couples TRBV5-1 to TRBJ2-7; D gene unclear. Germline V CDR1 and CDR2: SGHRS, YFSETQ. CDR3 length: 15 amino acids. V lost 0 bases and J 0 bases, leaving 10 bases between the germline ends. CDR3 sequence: CASSLGPESSYEQYF. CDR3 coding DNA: TGCGCCAGCAGCTTGGGTCCGGAGAGCTCCTACGAGCAGTACTTC.

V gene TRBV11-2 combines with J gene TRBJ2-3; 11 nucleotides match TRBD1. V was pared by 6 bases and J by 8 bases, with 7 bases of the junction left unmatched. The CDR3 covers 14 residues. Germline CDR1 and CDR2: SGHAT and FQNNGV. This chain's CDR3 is CASRGGQGARTQYF. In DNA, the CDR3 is TGTGCCAGCAGGGGAGGACAGGGGGCTCGTACGCAGTATTTT.

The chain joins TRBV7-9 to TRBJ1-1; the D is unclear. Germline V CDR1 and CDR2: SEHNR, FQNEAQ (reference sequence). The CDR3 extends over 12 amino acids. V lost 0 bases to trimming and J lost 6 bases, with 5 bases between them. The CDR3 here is CASSLAVPEAFF. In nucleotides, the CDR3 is TGTGCCAGCAGCTTAGCCGTCCCTGAAGCTTTCTTT.

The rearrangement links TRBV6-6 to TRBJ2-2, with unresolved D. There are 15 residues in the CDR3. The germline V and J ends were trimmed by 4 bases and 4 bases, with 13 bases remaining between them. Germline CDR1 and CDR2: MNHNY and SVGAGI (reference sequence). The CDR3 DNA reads TGTGCCAGCAGTTCCCGGGCCGCCAGCACCGGGGAGCTGTTTTTT. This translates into CASSSRAASTGELFF.

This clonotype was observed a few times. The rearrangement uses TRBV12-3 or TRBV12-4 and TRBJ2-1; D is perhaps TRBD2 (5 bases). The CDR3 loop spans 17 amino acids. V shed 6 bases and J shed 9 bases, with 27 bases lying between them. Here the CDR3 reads CASSGPTPSEVYGEQFF. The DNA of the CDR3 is TGTGCCAGCAGCGGACCCACCCCATCGGAGGTGTACGGTGAGCAGTTCTTC.

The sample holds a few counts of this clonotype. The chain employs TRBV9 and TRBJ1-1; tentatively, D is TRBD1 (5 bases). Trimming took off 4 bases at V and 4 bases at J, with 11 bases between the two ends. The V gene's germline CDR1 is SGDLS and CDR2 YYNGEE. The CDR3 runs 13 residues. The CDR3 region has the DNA TGTGCCAGCAGCCCCAGGGTGAGCACTGAAGCTTTCTTT. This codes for CASSPRVSTEAFF.

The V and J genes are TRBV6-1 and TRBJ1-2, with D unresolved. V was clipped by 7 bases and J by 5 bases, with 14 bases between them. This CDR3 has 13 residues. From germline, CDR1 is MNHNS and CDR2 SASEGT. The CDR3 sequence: CASKVDFIYGYTF. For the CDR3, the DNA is TGTGCCAGCAAGGTGGATTTTATATATGGCTACACCTTC.

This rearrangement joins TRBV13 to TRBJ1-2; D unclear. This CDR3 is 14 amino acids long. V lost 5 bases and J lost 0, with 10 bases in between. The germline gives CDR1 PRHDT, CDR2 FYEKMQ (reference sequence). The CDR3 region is CASSREPANYGYTF. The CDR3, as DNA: TGTGCCAGCAGCAGAGAACCAGCTAACTATGGCTACACCTTC.

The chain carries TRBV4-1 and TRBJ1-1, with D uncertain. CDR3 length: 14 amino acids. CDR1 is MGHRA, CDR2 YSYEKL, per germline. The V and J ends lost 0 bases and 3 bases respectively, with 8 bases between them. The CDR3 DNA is TGCGCCAGCAGCCAAGAAGCCGACTACACTGAAGCTTTCTTT. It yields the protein CASSQEADYTEAFF.

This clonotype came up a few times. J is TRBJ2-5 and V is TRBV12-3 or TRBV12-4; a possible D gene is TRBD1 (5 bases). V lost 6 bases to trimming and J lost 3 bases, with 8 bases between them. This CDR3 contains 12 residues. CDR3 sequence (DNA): TGTGCCAGCAGAACGACAGAAGAGACCCAGTACTTC. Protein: CASRTTEETQYF.

CDR3 sequence reads: CASSHQGLGTYEQYF. The CDR3 nucleotides are TGCGCCAGCAGCCACCAGGGGTTAGGGACCTACGAGCAGTACTTC. The genes are TRBV4-1 and TRBJ2-7; D is possibly TRBD1 (6 bases). CDR3 length equals 15 residues. The ends were cut back, 3 bases at V and 2 bases at J, with 14 bases in the middle. Germline V gene sequence: CDR1 MGHRA, CDR2 YSYEKL.